What follows are 18 T cell receptor beta chains derived from one specimen sequenced in a study of monozygotic twins with inflammatory bowel disease. TCRdb re-called the 5' RACE reads, yielding one record per CDR3 amino acid sequence without DNA. The sample includes 300,000 to 350,000 distinct CDR3 sequences. Sequencing used blood. The receptors originated from a human donor with ulcerative colitis or Crohn's disease, or a healthy co-twin of an affected twin (not recorded which).

The chain is built from TRBV20-1 and TRBJ2-7; TCRdb's D call, TRBD1, is unchecked because there is no DNA. CDR3 size: 17 residues. CDR1 is DFQATT, CDR2 SNEGSKA, per germline (reference sequence). CDR3 amino acids: CSASRPQGIPSSYEQYF.

The V call is TRBV5-1, the J call TRBJ2-2. The CDR3 covers 13 residues. CDR1 and CDR2 (germline): SGHRS, YFSETQ. CDR3 region: CASSLIPTGELFF.

The rearrangement links TRBV7-2 to TRBJ2-1; the TCRdb call, TRBD1, lacks DNA for checking. This CDR3 spans 13 amino acids. CDR1 is SGHTA and CDR2 is FQGNSA in the germline V gene. The CDR3 spells CASSFDRVNEQFF.

The rearrangement uses TRBV19 and TRBJ2-1; the TRBD1 assignment by TCRdb is unverifiable without DNA. CDR3 size: 15 residues. The germline CDR1 and CDR2 sequences are LNHDA and SQIVND (reference sequence). CDR3 protein: CASRVTRGGINEQFF.

The gene calls are TRBV6-1 and TRBJ2-2; TCRdb picks TRBD1, but there is no DNA to check that call. The CDR3 sequence is 16 residues long. Germline V gene lookup returns CDR1 MNHNS and CDR2 SASEGT. The CDR3 region is CASTQRTGKGTGELFF.

The chain couples TRBV29-1 to TRBJ2-3; checking the TCRdb D call of TRBD2 is not possible without DNA. The CDR3 is 14 amino acids. The germline gives CDR1 SQVTM, CDR2 ANQGSEA. The CDR3 region is CSVDASGPTDTQYF.

This chain connects TRBV2 to TRBJ1-2. Germline-derived CDR1 and CDR2 are SNHLY and FYNNEI. This CDR3 has 13 amino acids. CDR3 loop: CASSSLVGLGYTF.

The chain has TRBV20-1 and TRBJ2-7; TCRdb proposes TRBD1, but this gene call is untestable without DNA. Germline assignment: CDR1 DFQATT and CDR2 SNEGSKA (reference sequence). The CDR3 consists of 15 residues. The CDR3 spells CSARDFRDRAAEQYF.

The chain recombines TRBV7-2 with TRBJ2-5; TCRdb lists TRBD1, though no DNA is available to test this call. This CDR3 comprises 14 residues. Germline V gene sequence: CDR1 SGHTA, CDR2 FQGNSA. CDR3 protein: CASSFRGLQETQYF.

V and J are TRBV5-1 and TRBJ2-2; checking the TCRdb D call of TRBD1 is not possible without DNA. Per germline, CDR1 SGHRS and CDR2 YFSETQ. This CDR3 has 14 amino acids. CDR3 residues: CASSLKGATGELFF.

The rearrangement links TRBV11-2 to TRBJ2-2; TCRdb designates TRBD1, a call that cannot be tested without DNA. CDR1 and CDR2 from the germline V gene are SGHAT and FQNNGV. The CDR3 has 18 amino acids. The CDR3 region is CASSSPIRADLNTGELFF.

This rearrangement joins TRBV20-1 to TRBJ1-1; there is no DNA to check the TCRdb D call of TRBD1. In germline, CDR1 is DFQATT, CDR2 SNEGSKA (reference sequence). This CDR3 comprises 16 residues. CDR3 amino acids: CSARDGAGQGRTEAFF.

The gene calls are TRBV4-1 and TRBJ2-3; TCRdb lists TRBD1, though no DNA is available to test this call. This CDR3 has 19 amino acids. The germline gives CDR1 MGHRA, CDR2 YSYEKL. CDR3 loop: CASSQDTSWGMGFGNTQYF.

The chain recombines TRBV10-1 with TRBJ1-6; TCRdb's D call, TRBD1, is unchecked because there is no DNA. Per the germline V gene, CDR1 is WNHNN and CDR2 is SYGVQD (reference sequence). The CDR3 has 14 residues. The CDR3 protein is CASSESGKGSPLHF.

The V and J genes are TRBV7-9 and TRBJ1-5; TCRdb picks TRBD1, but there is no DNA to check that call. The CDR3 consists of 15 residues. Germline loops: CDR1 SEHNR, CDR2 FQNEAQ (reference sequence). This chain's CDR3 is CASSPGALGNQPQHF. Complete variable domain (other parts from reference TRBV7-9 and TRBJ1-5): DTGVSQNPRHKITKRGQNVTFRCDPISEHNRLYWYRQTLGQGPEFLTYFQNEAQLEKSRLLSDRFSAERPKGSFSTLEIQRTEQGDSAMYLCASSPGALGNQPQHFGDGTRLSIL.

J is TRBJ2-1 and V is TRBV5-1; without DNA, the TCRdb call of TRBD2 cannot be checked. The germline gives CDR1 SGHRS, CDR2 YFSETQ. The CDR3 runs 17 residues. CDR3 residues: CASSSGWTSGEYNEQFF.

The chain couples TRBV11-2 to TRBJ2-1; TCRdb names TRBD1, which stays unverified in the absence of DNA. This CDR3 spans 14 amino acids. Germline CDR1 reads SGHAT; CDR2 reads FQNNGV. The CDR3 spells CASSPYRAYNEQFF.

The J gene is TRBJ2-2, the V gene TRBV12-3 or TRBV12-4. This CDR3 comprises 14 residues. This chain's CDR3 is CASSLSGSNGELFF.